This T cell receptor (beta chain) was recorded in a study of CD8+ T cells in alopecia areata. Study-level information: Oral tofacitinib, 5 to 10 mg twice daily, was given in an open-label trial. Using the percentage of affected scalp area, treated patients' severity was scored.

Documented treatment: oral pan-JAK inhibitor, 5-10 mg twice daily. On this clone: The antigen remains unidentified.

V gave up 5 bases and J gave up 8 bases, with 18 bases separating them. CDR1 and CDR2 (germline): MNHNS, SASEGT. There are 14 residues in the CDR3. Broader study findings: Elevated clonality characterized lesional scalp relative to normal scalp, particularly in alopecia totalis/universalis. Only one nonresponder was present, which leaves the link between baseline CD8+ expansion and response uncertain.

RNA was isolated and reverse transcribed to cDNA, the sequencing template. The data were produced by immunoSEQ multiplex PCR, yet TCRdb's version contains in-frame clones alone and is incomplete. Of under 200,000 clones listed, about 60% are singletons. The sample consisted of CD4+ T cells sorted from blood, taken at week 24, from a patient treated with tofacitinib. The sequence was collected from a human donor with alopecia areata. The V call is TRBV6-1, the J call TRBJ1-2; D not resolved. Here the CDR3 reads CASSSSGVLRGYTF. The CDR3 region has the DNA TGTGCCAGCAGTTCGTCCGGGGTGTTGAGAGGCTACACCTTC.